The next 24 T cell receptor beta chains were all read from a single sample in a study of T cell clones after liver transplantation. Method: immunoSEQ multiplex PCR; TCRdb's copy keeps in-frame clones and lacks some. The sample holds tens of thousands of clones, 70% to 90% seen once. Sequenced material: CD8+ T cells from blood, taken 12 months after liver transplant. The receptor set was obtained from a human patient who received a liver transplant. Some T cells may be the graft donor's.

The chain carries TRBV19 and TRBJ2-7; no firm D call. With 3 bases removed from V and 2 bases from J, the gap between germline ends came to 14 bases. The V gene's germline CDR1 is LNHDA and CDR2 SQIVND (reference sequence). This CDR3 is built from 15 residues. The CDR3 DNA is TGTGCCAGTAGTATGAGTCCCCAGAATACCTACGAGCAGTACTTC. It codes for CASSMSPQNTYEQYF. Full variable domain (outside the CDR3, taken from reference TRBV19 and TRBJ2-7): DGGITQSPKYLFRKEGQNVTLSCEQNLNHDAMYWYRQDPGQGLRLIYYSQIVNDFQKGDIAEGYSVSREKKESFPLTVTSAQKNPTAFYLCASSMSPQNTYEQYFGPGTRLTVT.

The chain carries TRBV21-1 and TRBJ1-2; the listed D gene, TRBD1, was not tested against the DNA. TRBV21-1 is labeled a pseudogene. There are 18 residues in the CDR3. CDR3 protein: CASSKVWIVTGENYGYTF. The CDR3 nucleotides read TGTGCCAGCAGCAAAGTTTGGATCGTGACAGGGGAAAACTATGGCTACACCTTC.

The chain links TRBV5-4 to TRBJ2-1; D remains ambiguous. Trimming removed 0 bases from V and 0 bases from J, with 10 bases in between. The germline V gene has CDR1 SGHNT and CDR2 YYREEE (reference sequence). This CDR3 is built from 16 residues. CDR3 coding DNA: TGTGCCAGCAGCTTGGCAGGTTTGAGCTCCTACAATGAGCAGTTCTTC. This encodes CASSLAGLSSYNEQFF.

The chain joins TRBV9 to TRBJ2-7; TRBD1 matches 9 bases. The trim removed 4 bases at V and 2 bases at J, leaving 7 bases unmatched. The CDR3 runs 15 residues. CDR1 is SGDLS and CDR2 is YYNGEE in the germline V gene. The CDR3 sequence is CASSFRTGDPYEQYF. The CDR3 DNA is TGTGCCAGCAGCTTCCGGACAGGGGACCCCTACGAGCAGTACTTC. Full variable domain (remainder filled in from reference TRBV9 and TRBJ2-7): DSGVTQTPKHLITATGQRVTLRCSPRSGDLSVYWYQQSLDQGLQFLIQYYNGEERAKGNILERFSAQQFPDLHSELNLSSLELGDSALYFCASSFRTGDPYEQYFGPGTRLTVT.

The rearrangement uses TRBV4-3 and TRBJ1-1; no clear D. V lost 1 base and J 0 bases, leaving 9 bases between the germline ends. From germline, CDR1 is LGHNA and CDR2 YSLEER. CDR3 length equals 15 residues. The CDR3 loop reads CASSQGNGVNTEAFF. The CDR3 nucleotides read TGCGCCAGCAGCCAAGGGAACGGAGTGAACACTGAAGCTTTCTTT.

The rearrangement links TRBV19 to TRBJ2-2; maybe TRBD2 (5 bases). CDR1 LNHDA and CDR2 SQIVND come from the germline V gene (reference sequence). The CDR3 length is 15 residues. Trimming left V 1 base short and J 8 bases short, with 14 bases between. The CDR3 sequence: CASSIGGTGMGELFF. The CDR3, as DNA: TGTGCCAGTAGTATAGGAGGAACCGGGATGGGGGAGCTGTTTTTT.

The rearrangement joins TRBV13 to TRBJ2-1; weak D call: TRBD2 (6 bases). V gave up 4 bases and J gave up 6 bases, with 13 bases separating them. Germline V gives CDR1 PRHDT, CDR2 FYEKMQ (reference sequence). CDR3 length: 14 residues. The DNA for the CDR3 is TGTGCCAGCAGCTCGTCTCGGGGGTCCAATGAGCAGTTCTTC. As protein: CASSSSRGSNEQFF.

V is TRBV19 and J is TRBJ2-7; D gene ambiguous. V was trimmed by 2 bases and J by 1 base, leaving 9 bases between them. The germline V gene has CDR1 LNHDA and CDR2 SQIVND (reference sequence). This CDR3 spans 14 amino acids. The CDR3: CASSISGVSYEQYF. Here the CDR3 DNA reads TGTGCCAGTAGTATAAGTGGGGTATCCTACGAGCAGTACTTC.

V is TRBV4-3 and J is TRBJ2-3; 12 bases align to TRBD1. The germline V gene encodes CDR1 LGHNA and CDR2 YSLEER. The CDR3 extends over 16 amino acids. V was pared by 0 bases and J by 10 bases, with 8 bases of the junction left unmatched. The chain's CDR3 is CASSQDSGTGGQAQYF. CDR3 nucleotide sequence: TGCGCCAGCAGCCAAGATTCCGGGACAGGGGGCCAGGCGCAGTATTTT.

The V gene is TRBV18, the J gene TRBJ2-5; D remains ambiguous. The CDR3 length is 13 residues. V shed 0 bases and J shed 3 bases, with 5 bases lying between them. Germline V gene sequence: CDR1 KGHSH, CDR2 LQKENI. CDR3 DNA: TGTGCCAGCTCACCACCCCCCGAAGAGACCCAGTACTTC. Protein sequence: CASSPPPEETQYF.

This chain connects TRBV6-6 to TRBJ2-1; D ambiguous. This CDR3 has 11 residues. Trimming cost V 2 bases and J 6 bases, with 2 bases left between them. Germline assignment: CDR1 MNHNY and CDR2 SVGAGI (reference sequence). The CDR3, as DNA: TGTGCCAGCAGTTACAGCAATGAGCAGTTCTTC. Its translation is CASSYSNEQFF.

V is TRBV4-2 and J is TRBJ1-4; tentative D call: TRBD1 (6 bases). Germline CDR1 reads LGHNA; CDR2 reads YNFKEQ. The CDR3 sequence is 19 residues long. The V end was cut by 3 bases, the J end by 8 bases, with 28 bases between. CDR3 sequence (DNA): TGTGCCAGCAGCCATCCCACACACCGGGACAACCCGACGGGGGAAAAACTGTTTTTT. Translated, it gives CASSHPTHRDNPTGEKLFF.

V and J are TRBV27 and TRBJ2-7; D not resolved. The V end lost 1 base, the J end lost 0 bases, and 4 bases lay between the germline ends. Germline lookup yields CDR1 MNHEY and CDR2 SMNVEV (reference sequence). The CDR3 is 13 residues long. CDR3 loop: CASSLLPSYEQYF. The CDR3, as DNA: TGTGCCAGCAGTTTATTACCCTCCTACGAGCAGTACTTC.

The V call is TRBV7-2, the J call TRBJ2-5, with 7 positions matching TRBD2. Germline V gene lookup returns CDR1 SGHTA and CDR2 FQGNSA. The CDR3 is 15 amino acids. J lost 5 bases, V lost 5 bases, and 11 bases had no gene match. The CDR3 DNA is TGTGCCAGCAGCCCGACCCCACTAGCGTTCGAGACCCAGTACTTC. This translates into CASSPTPLAFETQYF.

The CDR3 region is CASSPTYRDESYEQYF. The CDR3 nucleotides read TGTGCCAGCAGCCCTACCTACAGGGATGAGAGCTACGAGCAGTACTTC. The chain recombines TRBV13 with TRBJ2-7; possibly TRBD1 for D (6 bases). This CDR3 has 16 residues. CDR1 is PRHDT and CDR2 is FYEKMQ in the germline V gene (reference sequence). Trimming cost V 5 bases and J 3 bases, with 20 bases left between them. The full variable domain, in which reference TRBV13 and TRBJ2-7 provide the parts outside the CDR3, is AAGVIQSPRHLIKEKRETATLKCYPIPRHDTVYWYQQGPGQDPQFLISFYEKMQSDKGSIPDRFSAQQFSDYHSELNMSSLELGDSALYFCASSPTYRDESYEQYFGPGTRLTVT.

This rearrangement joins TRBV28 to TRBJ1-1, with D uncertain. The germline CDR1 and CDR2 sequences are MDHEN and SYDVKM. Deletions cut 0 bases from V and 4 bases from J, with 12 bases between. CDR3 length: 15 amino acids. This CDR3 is CASSLWARSGTEAFF. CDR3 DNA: TGTGCCAGCAGTTTATGGGCCCGGTCAGGCACTGAAGCTTTCTTT.

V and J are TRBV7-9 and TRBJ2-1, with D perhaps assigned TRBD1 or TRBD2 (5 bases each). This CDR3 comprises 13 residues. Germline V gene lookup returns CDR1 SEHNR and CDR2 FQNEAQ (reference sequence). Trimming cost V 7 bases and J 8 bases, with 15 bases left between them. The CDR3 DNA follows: TGTGCCAGCACGACCGGGGCGAGGGATGAGCAGTTCTTC. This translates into CASTTGARDEQFF.

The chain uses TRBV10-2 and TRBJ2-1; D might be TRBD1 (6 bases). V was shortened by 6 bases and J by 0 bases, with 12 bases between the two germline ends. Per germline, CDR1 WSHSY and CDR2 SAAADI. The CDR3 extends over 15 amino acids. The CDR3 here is CASSGTSISYNEQFF. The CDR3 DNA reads TGCGCCAGCAGCGGGACATCCATCTCCTACAATGAGCAGTTCTTC.

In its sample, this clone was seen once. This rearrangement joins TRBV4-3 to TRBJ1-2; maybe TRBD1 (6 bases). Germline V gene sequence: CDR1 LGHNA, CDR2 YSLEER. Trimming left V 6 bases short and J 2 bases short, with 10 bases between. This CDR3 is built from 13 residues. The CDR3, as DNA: TGCGCCAGCAGTTTCGACAGGAACTATGGCTACACCTTC. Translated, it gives CASSFDRNYGYTF.

CDR3 coding DNA: TGTGCCAGCAGCTTAGGAGCGTCTAGCCAAGAGACCCAGTACTTC. It yields the protein CASSLGASSQETQYF. The chain links TRBV11-3 to TRBJ2-5, with no clear D. Trimming removed 1 base from V and 1 base from J, with 10 bases in between. This CDR3 contains 15 residues. The germline CDR1 and CDR2 sequences are SGHNT and YENEEA.

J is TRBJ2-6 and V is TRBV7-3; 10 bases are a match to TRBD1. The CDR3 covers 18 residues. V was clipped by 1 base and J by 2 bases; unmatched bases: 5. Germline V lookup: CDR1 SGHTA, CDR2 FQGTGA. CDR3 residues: CASSLIGTGDAGANVLTF. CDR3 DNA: TGTGCCAGCAGCTTAATAGGGACAGGGGATGCTGGGGCCAACGTCCTGACTTTC.

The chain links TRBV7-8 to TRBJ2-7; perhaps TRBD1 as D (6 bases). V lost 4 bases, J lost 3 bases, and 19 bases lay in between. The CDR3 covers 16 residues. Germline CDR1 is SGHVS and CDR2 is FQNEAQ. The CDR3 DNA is TGTGCCAGCAGCTGGGGGCATGCCAGGGAAATCTACGAGCAGTACTTC. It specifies CASSWGHAREIYEQYF.

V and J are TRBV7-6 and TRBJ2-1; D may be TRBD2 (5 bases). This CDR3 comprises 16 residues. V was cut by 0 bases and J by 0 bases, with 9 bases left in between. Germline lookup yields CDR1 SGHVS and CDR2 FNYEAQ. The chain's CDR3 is CASSLASESSYNEQFF. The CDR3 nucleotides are TGTGCCAGCAGCTTAGCTAGCGAGAGCTCCTACAATGAGCAGTTCTTC.

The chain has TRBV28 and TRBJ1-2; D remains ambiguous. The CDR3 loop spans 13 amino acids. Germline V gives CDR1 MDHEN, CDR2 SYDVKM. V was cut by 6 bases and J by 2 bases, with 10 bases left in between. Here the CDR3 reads CASSLDGNYGYTF. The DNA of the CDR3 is TGTGCCAGCAGCCTGGACGGGAACTATGGCTACACCTTC.